This TCR beta chain was identified during a study of T cells expressing NK-cell markers. The CDR3 is made up of 14 amino acids. Germline V gene sequence: CDR1 SQVTM, CDR2 ANQGSEA. One entry per CDR3 protein, without DNA, is what TCRdb gives after re-calling the 5' RACE reads. Recorded here are 250,000 or so distinct CDR3 sequences; the top ten clones represent around 3.9%. The receptor's source is a woman aged 18-69 years in good health. This chain links TRBV29-1 with TRBJ1-5; TCRdb's D call of TRBD1 is untestable without DNA. What was sequenced was blood T cells: a sorted CD56 or NKG2C T cell subset, CD4+ or CD8+ T cells, or bulk PBMC T cells (not recorded which). The CDR3 region is CSVQADNSNQPQHF.